What follows are 20 T cell receptor beta chains derived from one specimen sequenced in a study of T-cell memory formation after mild COVID-19. Each CDR3 protein is one row after TCRdb ran MiXCR on the 5' RACE reads. Found here are roughly 150,000 distinct CDR3 sequences, about 14% of them singletons; the top ten hold roughly an eighth. The sequenced material came from PBMCs or a T cell subset sorted from them (not recorded which). These TCRs come from an adult woman who had mild COVID-19 (a few samples of this study predate the infection). Cell type and time point are not known.

This chain connects TRBV7-9 to TRBJ1-1; D gene ambiguous. V lost 5 bases and J 1 base, leaving 8 bases between the germline ends. The germline V gene encodes CDR1 SEHNR and CDR2 FQNEAQ (reference sequence). The length of the CDR3 is 13 residues. Here the CDR3 DNA reads TGTGCCAGCAGCCCTCAGTCGAACACTGAAGCTTTCTTT. Protein sequence: CASSPQSNTEAFF.

The chain combines TRBV5-4 with TRBJ1-1; D uncertain. The germline V and J ends were trimmed by 4 bases and 0 bases, with 13 bases remaining between them. This CDR3 has 15 residues. CDR1 is SGHNT and CDR2 is YYREEE in the germline V gene (reference sequence). This CDR3 reads CASSPEARMNTEAFF. Written as DNA, the CDR3 is TGTGCCAGCAGCCCGGAGGCGCGGATGAACACTGAAGCTTTCTTT.

V and J are TRBV5-1 and TRBJ1-1, with 9 bases matching TRBD1. The CDR3 contains 15 residues. The ends lost 3 bases at V and 3 bases at J; junction bases unmatched: 6. Germline V gene lookup returns CDR1 SGHRS and CDR2 YFSETQ. DNA for the CDR3: TGCGCCAGCAGCTCGGTGGGACAGGGAGACACTGAAGCTTTCTTT. It encodes CASSSVGQGDTEAFF.

This clonotype was found a few times. This chain joins TRBV5-1 and TRBJ2-1; D is uncertain. V dropped 0 bases and J dropped 9 bases, with 10 bases sitting between them. CDR3 length: 13 amino acids. Germline V lookup: CDR1 SGHRS, CDR2 YFSETQ. The CDR3 DNA reads as TGCGCCAGCAGCTTGGCGACCTGGAGTGAGCAGTTCTTC. Protein product: CASSLATWSEQFF.

This sequence joins TRBV5-1 and TRBJ2-1; TRBD2 aligns across 7 bases. The J segment lost 6 bases and the V segment lost 0 bases, leaving 3 bases of the junction unmatched. The CDR3 contains 14 residues. Looked up from germline, CDR1 is SGHRS and CDR2 is YFSETQ. In DNA form, the CDR3 reads TGCGCCAGCAGCTTGGTGGCTAGCGGCAATGAGCAGTTCTTC. It specifies CASSLVASGNEQFF.

At least ten counts were recorded for this clonotype. The chain combines TRBV5-1 with TRBJ2-3, with D hard to call. This CDR3 has 13 amino acids. Trimming took off 4 bases at V and 3 bases at J, with 9 bases between the two ends. CDR1 and CDR2 (germline): SGHRS, YFSETQ. This chain's CDR3 is CASSLTKTDTQYF. The CDR3 bases are TGCGCCAGCAGCCTTACGAAAACAGATACGCAGTATTTT.

This clonotype was found a few times. The gene calls are TRBV7-2 and TRBJ2-1, with 12 bases matching TRBD2. With V trimmed by 5 bases and J by 0 bases, 5 bases remained unmatched. The CDR3 length is 17 residues. The V gene's germline CDR1 is SGHTA and CDR2 FQGNSA. The CDR3 DNA follows: TGTGCCAGCAGCCCGACTAGCGGGAGCTTCTCCTACAATGAGCAGTTCTTC. Translation gives CASSPTSGSFSYNEQFF.

The chain is built from TRBV5-1 and TRBJ2-1; the match to TRBD2 covers 7 bases. Germline V gene sequence: CDR1 SGHRS, CDR2 YFSETQ. After removal of 0 bases from V and 8 bases from J, the junction contained 8 bases not matched to a gene. The CDR3 is made up of 15 amino acids. The DNA for the CDR3 is TGCGCCAGCAGCTTGGGGGACTACCTTTATGATGAGCAGTTCTTC. This gives the protein CASSLGDYLYDEQFF.

This clonotype came up many times. DNA of the CDR3: TGCAGCGCATCTAGCGGCGAAGTATCTGGGGCCAACGTCCTGACTTTC. Its translation is CSASSGEVSGANVLTF. The chain couples TRBV29-1 to TRBJ2-6, with 7 nucleotides matching TRBD2. This CDR3 is built from 16 residues. With 7 bases clipped from V and 1 base from J, the junction kept 10 bases outside the gene matches. Looked up from germline, CDR1 is SQVTM and CDR2 is ANQGSEA.

This clonotype has a handful of counts. The chain employs TRBV18 and TRBJ1-2; 7 bases agree with TRBD1. Germline-derived CDR1 and CDR2 are KGHSH and LQKENI. The CDR3 contains 15 residues. Trimming took 5 bases from V and 0 from J; bases not matched to a gene: 6. CDR3 sequence: CASSFRQGANYGYTF. CDR3 DNA sequence: TGTGCCAGCTCATTCAGACAGGGAGCTAACTATGGCTACACCTTC.

The J gene is TRBJ2-7, the V gene TRBV21-1; no DNA check was done on the table's D call, TRBD2. TRBV21-1 is designated a pseudogene. This CDR3 has 13 amino acids. The CDR3 DNA sequence: TGTGCCAGCAGCAAAGCTAGAGGGTTCGAGCAGTACTTC. Its protein product is CASSKARGFEQYF.

This clonotype was detected a few times. This rearrangement joins TRBV5-6 to TRBJ2-2; TRBD1 matches at 8 bases. CDR3 size: 13 residues. Trimming cost V 5 bases and J 7 bases; bases outside gene matches: 4. Germline V gives CDR1 SGHDT, CDR2 YYEEEE. The CDR3 region has the DNA TGTGCCAGCAGATTTACAGGGGGCGGGGAGCTGTTTTTT. This encodes CASRFTGGGELFF.

The chain combines TRBV12-3 or TRBV12-4 with TRBJ2-1; TRBD2 matches at 7 bases. The ends lost 1 base at V and 4 bases at J; junction bases unmatched: 4. The CDR3 contains 15 residues. The CDR3 nucleotides read TGTGCCAGCAGTTTAGGCCGGGGGGAATACAATGAGCAGTTCTTC. Protein sequence: CASSLGRGEYNEQFF.

This chain links TRBV2 with TRBJ1-1; perhaps TRBD1 as D (6 bases). The germline CDR1 and CDR2 sequences are SNHLY and FYNNEI. V was trimmed by 10 bases and J by 1 base, leaving 16 bases between them. This CDR3 region has 14 residues. The CDR3 sequence: CATLTGQGNTEAFF. CDR3 DNA: TGTGCCACCCTAACAGGGCAGGGGAACACTGAAGCTTTCTTT.

This clonotype showed up just a few times. This chain connects TRBV20-1 to TRBJ1-2; the match to TRBD1 covers 7 bases. There are 12 residues in the CDR3. Germline values: CDR1 DFQATT, CDR2 SNEGSKA (reference sequence). V lost 4 bases and J lost 8; bases outside the gene matches: 7. This CDR3 is CSAIKGAQGYTF. CDR3 coding DNA: TGCAGTGCTATCAAGGGGGCGCAAGGCTACACCTTC.

The chain joins TRBV7-6 to TRBJ2-1; 7 positions match TRBD1. Germline V lookup: CDR1 SGHVS, CDR2 FNYEAQ. The CDR3 sequence is 17 residues long. V lost 1 base and J lost 3; bases outside the gene matches: 9. CDR3 in DNA: TGTGCCAGCAGCTTAGGCCGACAGGGCCAAAACTACAATGAGCAGTTCTTC. It yields the protein CASSLGRQGQNYNEQFF.

In its sample, this clonotype was seen many times. The chain uses TRBV6-2 or TRBV6-3 and TRBJ2-7; 7 nucleotides match TRBD1. CDR3 length equals 13 residues. V was pared by 10 bases and J by 5 bases, with 11 bases of the junction left unmatched. In germline, CDR1 is MNHEY, CDR2 SVGEGT. CDR3 nucleotides: TGTGCCACAAAGGTAGGGGGCTTCGACGAGCAGTACTTC. It is translated as CATKVGGFDEQYF.

The chain combines TRBV4-3 with TRBJ2-6; perhaps TRBD2 as D (5 bases). V shed 0 bases and J shed 0 bases, with 9 bases lying between them. In germline, CDR1 is LGHNA, CDR2 YSLEER. This CDR3 has 17 residues. CDR3 in DNA: TGCGCCAGCAGCCAAGAACGAGGGATCTCTGGGGCCAACGTCCTGACTTTC. This gives the protein CASSQERGISGANVLTF.

This clonotype was seen more than once but under ten times. The rearrangement links TRBV9 to TRBJ2-2; TRBD2 agrees at 8 bases. Unmatched junction bases numbered 6, after V lost 6 bases and J lost 2 bases. The germline CDR1 and CDR2 sequences are SGDLS and YYNGEE. This CDR3 has 15 residues. The CDR3 here is CASKETSVNTGELFF. The CDR3 nucleotides are TGTGCCAGCAAGGAGACTAGCGTTAACACCGGGGAGCTGTTTTTT. The full variable domain, its missing parts supplied by reference TRBV9 and TRBJ2-2, is DSGVTQTPKHLITATGQRVTLRCSPRSGDLSVYWYQQSLDQGLQFLIQYYNGEERAKGNILERFSAQQFPDLHSELNLSSLELGDSALYFCASKETSVNTGELFFGEGSRLTVL.

The gene calls are TRBV2 and TRBJ2-5; TRBD2 agrees at 9 bases. This CDR3 comprises 15 residues. V lost 7 bases to trimming and J lost 5 bases; unmatched junction nucleotides: 11. The germline gives CDR1 SNHLY, CDR2 FYNNEI. The CDR3 loop reads CASNTGTSWGETQYF. CDR3 in DNA: TGTGCCAGCAATACAGGGACTAGCTGGGGTGAGACCCAGTACTTC.